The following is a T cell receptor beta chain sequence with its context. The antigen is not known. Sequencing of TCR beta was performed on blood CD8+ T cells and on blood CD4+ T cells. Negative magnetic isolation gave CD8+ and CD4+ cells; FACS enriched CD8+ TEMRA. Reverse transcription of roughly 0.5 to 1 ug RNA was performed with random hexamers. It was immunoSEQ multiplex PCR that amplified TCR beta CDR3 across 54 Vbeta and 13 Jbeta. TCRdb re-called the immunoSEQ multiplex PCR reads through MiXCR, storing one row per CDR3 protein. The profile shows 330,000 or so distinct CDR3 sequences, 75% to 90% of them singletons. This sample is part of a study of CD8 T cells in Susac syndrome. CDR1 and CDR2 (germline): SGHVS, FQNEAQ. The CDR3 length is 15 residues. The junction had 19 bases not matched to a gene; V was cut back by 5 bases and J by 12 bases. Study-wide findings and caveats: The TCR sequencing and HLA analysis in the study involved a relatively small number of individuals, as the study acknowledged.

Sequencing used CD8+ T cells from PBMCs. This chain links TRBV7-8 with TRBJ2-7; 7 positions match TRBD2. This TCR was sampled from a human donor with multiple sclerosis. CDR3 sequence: CASSVLAGASPTAYF. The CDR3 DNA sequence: TGTGCCAGCAGCGTCTTGGCGGGAGCTTCCCCCACCGCGTACTTC.